These 10 T cell receptor beta chains were sequenced from one sample in a study of blood T cell repertoires in COVID-19. Produced via immunoSEQ multiplex PCR; TCRdb's table is partial and in-frame only. The profile shows approximately 220,000 clones, more than 70% of them singletons. What was sequenced was PBMCs or T cells enriched from blood (not recorded which). These receptors all stem from a woman between 40 and 55 years old with acute COVID-19.

The chain links TRBV5-5 to TRBJ2-3; 8 nucleotides match TRBD1. The V segment lost 3 bases and the J segment 1 base; nucleotides outside the gene matches: 4. There are 15 residues in the CDR3. Germline loops: CDR1 SGHKS, CDR2 YYEKEE (reference sequence). The CDR3 coding sequence is TGTGCCAGCAGCTATGGACAGGGCCGCACAGATACGCAGTATTTT. Translation gives CASSYGQGRTDTQYF.

This clone showed up just a few times. The CDR3, as DNA: TGTGCCAGCAGCCTGCTCGCTAGCGGGAGGGCAGATACGCAGTATTTT. It yields the protein CASSLLASGRADTQYF. The chain has TRBV7-2 and TRBJ2-3; 12 nucleotides agree with TRBD2. With V trimmed by 5 bases and J by 4 bases, 7 bases remained unmatched. This CDR3 has 16 amino acids. CDR1 and CDR2 (germline): SGHTA, FQGNSA.

The rearrangement links TRBV3-1 (or the pseudogene TRBV3-2) to TRBJ1-5; D call uncertain. V was shortened by 0 bases and J by 10 bases, with 10 bases between the two germline ends. The CDR3 totals 13 residues. Germline CDR1 and CDR2: LGHDT and YNNKEL (reference sequence). The CDR3 DNA reads as TGTGCCAGCAGCCAAGATCTCACTTTACCCCAGCATTTT. Its translation is CASSQDLTLPQHF.

The chain joins TRBV5-8 to TRBJ2-2; 10 positions match TRBD2. The CDR3 loop spans 15 amino acids. The J segment lost 8 bases and the V segment lost 4 bases, leaving 8 bases of the junction unmatched. Germline assignment: CDR1 SGHTS and CDR2 YDEGEE. The CDR3 DNA reads TGTGCCAGCAGCCCCGGACTAGCGGCCAGGGGGGAGCTGTTTTTT. Translated, it gives CASSPGLAARGELFF.

The J gene is TRBJ1-2, the V gene TRBV5-6, with D maybe TRBD1 (6 bases). CDR1 is SGHDT and CDR2 is YYEEEE in the germline V gene. V was shortened by 0 bases and J by 6 bases, with 12 bases between the two germline ends. This CDR3 is 14 amino acids long. The CDR3 reads CASSLGAQGHGYTF. CDR3 DNA: TGTGCCAGCAGCTTGGGGGCCCAGGGGCATGGCTACACCTTC.

This sequence joins TRBV5-1 and TRBJ2-1; 10 bases are a match to TRBD2. CDR1 SGHRS and CDR2 YFSETQ come from the germline V gene. J lost 6 bases, V lost 4 bases, and 10 bases had no gene match. The CDR3 contains 16 residues. This chain's CDR3 is CASSPGSSGRGNEQFF. For the CDR3, the DNA is TGCGCCAGCAGCCCGGGATCGAGCGGGAGGGGCAATGAGCAGTTCTTC.

The chain recombines TRBV7-9 with TRBJ1-1; D gene ambiguous. The CDR3 contains 12 residues. CDR1 SEHNR and CDR2 FQNEAQ come from the germline V gene (reference sequence). V shed 5 bases and J shed 3 bases, with 7 bases lying between them. In nucleotides, the CDR3 is TGTGCCAGCAGCCCACAGTACACTGAAGCTTTCTTT. This gives the protein CASSPQYTEAFF.

The chain combines TRBV14 with TRBJ1-2; D gene unclear. From germline, CDR1 is SGHDN and CDR2 FVKESK. V lost 5 bases, J lost 3 bases, and 13 bases lay in between. The length of the CDR3 is 14 residues. CDR3 bases: TGTGCCAGCAGCAGCCCGGTCTTGGACTATGGCTACACCTTC. Its translation: CASSSPVLDYGYTF. The full variable domain, in which reference TRBV14 and TRBJ1-2 provide the parts outside the CDR3, is EAGVTQFPSHSVIEKGQTVTLRCDPISGHDNLYWYRRVMGKEIKFLLHFVKESKQDESGMPNNRFLAERTGGTYSTLKVQPAELEDSGVYFCASSSPVLDYGYTFGSGTRLTVV.

The chain is built from TRBV27 and TRBJ2-4; D perhaps matches TRBD1 (6 bases). Germline-derived CDR1 and CDR2 are MNHEY and SMNVEV (reference sequence). The CDR3 loop spans 11 amino acids. Trimming removed 4 bases from V and 14 bases from J, with 12 bases in between. The CDR3 bases are TGTGCCAGCAGTTCCCTCGGGACAAAGTACTTC. This translates into CASSSLGTKYF.

The CDR3 protein is CAWSTRTAPNQPQHF. For the CDR3, the DNA is TGTGCCTGGAGTACGCGGACTGCGCCCAATCAGCCCCAGCATTTT. The chain recombines TRBV30 with TRBJ1-5; no clear D gene. Germline V gene sequence: CDR1 GTSNPN, CDR2 SVGIG (reference sequence). There are 15 residues in the CDR3. V was trimmed by 2 bases and J by 3 bases, leaving 14 bases between them.